This T cell receptor beta chain was recovered during a study of cytomegalovirus exposure and HLA in healthy donors. The V and J ends lost 5 bases and 1 base respectively, with 14 bases between them. This CDR3 spans 15 amino acids. Germline CDR1 is SEHNR and CDR2 is FQNEAQ (reference sequence). Profiled with immunoSEQ multiplex PCR; TCRdb holds only in-frame clones, not every one. Of about 260,000 clones in the sample, less than 95% were seen once. On this clone: The target antigen is unknown.

Study-wide findings and caveats: Cytomegalovirus status was reportedly diagnosed by the classifier with high specificity and sensitivity. While the bulk of TCR sequences proved rare, some public TCRs turned up in many donors.

The V gene is TRBV7-9, the J gene TRBJ1-1; D perhaps matches TRBD1 (5 bases). The clonotype originates from a woman aged 25 to 45 in good health and CMV-seronegative. Sequenced material: PBMCs. The CDR3: CASSEGTDRNTEAFF. DNA for the CDR3: TGTGCCAGCAGCGAAGGGACCGACCGGAACACTGAAGCTTTCTTT.